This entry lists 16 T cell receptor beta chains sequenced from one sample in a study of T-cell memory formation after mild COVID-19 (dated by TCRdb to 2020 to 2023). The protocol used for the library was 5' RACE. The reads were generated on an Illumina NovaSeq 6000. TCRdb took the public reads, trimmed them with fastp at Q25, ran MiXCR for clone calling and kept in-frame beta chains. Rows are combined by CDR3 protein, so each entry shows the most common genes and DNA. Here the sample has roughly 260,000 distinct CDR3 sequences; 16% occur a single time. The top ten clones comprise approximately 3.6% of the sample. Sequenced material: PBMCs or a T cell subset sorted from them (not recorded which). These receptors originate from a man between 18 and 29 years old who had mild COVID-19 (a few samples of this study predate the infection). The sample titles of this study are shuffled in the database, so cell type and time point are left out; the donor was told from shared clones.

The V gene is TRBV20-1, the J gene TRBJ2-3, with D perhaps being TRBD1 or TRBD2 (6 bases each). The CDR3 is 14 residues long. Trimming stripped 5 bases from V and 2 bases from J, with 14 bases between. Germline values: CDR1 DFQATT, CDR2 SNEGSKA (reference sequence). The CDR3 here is CSASGADTTDTQYF. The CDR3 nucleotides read TGCAGTGCTTCGGGGGCGGATACCACAGATACGCAGTATTTT.

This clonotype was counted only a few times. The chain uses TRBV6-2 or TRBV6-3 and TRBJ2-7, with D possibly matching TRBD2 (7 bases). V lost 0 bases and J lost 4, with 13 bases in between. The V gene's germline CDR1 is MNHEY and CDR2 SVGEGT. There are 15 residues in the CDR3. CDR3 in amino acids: CASSYSKGGLYEQYF. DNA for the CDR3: TGTGCCAGCAGTTACTCGAAGGGGGGGCTGTACGAGCAGTACTTC.

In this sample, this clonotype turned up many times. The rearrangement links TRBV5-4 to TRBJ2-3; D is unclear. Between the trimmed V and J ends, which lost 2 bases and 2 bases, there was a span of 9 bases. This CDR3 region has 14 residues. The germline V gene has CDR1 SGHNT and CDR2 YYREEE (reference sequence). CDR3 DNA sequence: TGTGCCAGCAGCTTTCCCGAGATCACAGATACGCAGTATTTT. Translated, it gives CASSFPEITDTQYF. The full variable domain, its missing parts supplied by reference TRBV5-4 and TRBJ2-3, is ETGVTQSPTHLIKTRGQQVTLRCSSQSGHNTVSWYQQALGQGPQFIFQYYREEENGRGNFPPRFSGLQFPNYSSELNVNALELDDSALYLCASSFPEITDTQYFGPGTRLTVL.

As DNA, the CDR3 is TGTGCCAGCAGCCCTAGGGACGGAAACACCATATATTTT. Encoded protein: CASSPRDGNTIYF. The V call is TRBV7-9, the J call TRBJ1-3, with D possibly matching TRBD1 (5 bases). This CDR3 has 13 residues. The germline CDR1 and CDR2 sequences are SEHNR and FQNEAQ (reference sequence). V was pared by 5 bases and J by 4 bases, with 9 bases between.

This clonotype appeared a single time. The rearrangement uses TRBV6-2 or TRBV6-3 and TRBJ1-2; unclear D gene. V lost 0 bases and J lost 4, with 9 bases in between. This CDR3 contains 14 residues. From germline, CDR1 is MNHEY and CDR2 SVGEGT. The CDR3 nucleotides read TGTGCCAGCAGTTACTCACGGGAGTCCTATGGCTACACCTTC. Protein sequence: CASSYSRESYGYTF.

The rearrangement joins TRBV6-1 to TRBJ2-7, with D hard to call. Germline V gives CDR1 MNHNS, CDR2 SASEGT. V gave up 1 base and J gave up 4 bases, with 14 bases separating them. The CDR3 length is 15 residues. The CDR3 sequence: CASSEGFTTTYEQYF. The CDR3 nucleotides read TGTGCCAGCAGTGAAGGGTTCACAACGACGTACGAGCAGTACTTC.

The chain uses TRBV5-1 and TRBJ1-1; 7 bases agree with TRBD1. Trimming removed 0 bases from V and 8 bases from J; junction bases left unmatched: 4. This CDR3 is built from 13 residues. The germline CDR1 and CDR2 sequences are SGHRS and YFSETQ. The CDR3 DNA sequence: TGCGCCAGCAGCTTGGTAGGGACAGTCGAAGCTTTCTTT. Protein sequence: CASSLVGTVEAFF.

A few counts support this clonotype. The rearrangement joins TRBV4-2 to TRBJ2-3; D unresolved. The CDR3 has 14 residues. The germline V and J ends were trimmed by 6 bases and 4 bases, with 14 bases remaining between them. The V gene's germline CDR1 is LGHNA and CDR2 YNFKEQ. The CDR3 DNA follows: TGTGCCAGCAGTCCGAGAAGAGGCCCAGATACGCAGTATTTT. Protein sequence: CASSPRRGPDTQYF.

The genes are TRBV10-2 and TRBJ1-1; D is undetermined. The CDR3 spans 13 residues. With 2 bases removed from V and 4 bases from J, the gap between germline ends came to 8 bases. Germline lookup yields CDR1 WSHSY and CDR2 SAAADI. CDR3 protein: CASSEGEVTEAFF. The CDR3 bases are TGCGCCAGCAGTGAGGGGGAGGTCACTGAAGCTTTCTTT.

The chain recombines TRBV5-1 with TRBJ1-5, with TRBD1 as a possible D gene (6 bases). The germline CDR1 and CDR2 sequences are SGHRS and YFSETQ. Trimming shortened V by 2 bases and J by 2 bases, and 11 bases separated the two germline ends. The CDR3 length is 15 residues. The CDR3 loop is CASSFGQRGNQPQHF. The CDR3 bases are TGCGCCAGCAGCTTCGGACAGAGGGGCAATCAGCCCCAGCATTTT.

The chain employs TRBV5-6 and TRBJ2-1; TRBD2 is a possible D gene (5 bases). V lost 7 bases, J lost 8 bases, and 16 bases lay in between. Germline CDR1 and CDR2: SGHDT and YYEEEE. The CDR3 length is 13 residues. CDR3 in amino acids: CASARTSGDEQFF. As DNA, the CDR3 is TGTGCCAGCGCCCGGACTTCCGGCGATGAGCAGTTCTTC.

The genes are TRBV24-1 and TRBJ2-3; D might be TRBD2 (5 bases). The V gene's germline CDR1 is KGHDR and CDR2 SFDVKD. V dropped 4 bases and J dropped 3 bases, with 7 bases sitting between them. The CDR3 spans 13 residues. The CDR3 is CATSDWRTDTQYF. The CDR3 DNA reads TGTGCCACCAGTGACTGGAGGACAGATACGCAGTATTTT.

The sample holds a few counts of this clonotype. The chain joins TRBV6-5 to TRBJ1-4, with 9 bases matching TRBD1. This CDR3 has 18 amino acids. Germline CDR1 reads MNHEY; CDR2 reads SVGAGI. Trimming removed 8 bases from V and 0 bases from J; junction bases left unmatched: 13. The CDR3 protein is CASRKQGAVYATNEKLFF. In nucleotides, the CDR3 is TGTGCCAGCCGCAAACAGGGGGCTGTATATGCAACTAATGAAAAACTGTTTTTT.

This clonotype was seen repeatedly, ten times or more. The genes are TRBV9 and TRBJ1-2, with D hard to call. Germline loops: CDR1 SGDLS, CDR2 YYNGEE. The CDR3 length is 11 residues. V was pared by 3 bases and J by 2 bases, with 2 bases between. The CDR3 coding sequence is TGTGCCAGCAGCGACAACTATGGCTACACCTTC. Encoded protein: CASSDNYGYTF.

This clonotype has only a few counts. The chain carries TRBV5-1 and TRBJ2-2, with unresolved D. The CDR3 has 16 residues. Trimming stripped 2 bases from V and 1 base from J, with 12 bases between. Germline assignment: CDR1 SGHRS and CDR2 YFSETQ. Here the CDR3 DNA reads TGCGCCAGCAGCTTTATTGCTAACAAGAACACCGGGGAGCTGTTTTTT. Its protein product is CASSFIANKNTGELFF. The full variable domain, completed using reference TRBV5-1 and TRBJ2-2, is KAGVTQTPRYLIKTRGQQVTLSCSPISGHRSVSWYQQTPGQGLQFLFEYFSETQRNKGNFPGRFSGRQFSNSRSEMNVSTLELGDSALYLCASSFIANKNTGELFFGEGSRLTVL.

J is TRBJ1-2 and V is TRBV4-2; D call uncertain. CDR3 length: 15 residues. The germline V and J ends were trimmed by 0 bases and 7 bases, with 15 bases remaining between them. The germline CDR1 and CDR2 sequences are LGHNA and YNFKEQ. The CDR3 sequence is CASSQDSGPFSGYTF. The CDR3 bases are TGTGCCAGCAGCCAAGATTCCGGACCCTTCTCTGGCTACACCTTC.